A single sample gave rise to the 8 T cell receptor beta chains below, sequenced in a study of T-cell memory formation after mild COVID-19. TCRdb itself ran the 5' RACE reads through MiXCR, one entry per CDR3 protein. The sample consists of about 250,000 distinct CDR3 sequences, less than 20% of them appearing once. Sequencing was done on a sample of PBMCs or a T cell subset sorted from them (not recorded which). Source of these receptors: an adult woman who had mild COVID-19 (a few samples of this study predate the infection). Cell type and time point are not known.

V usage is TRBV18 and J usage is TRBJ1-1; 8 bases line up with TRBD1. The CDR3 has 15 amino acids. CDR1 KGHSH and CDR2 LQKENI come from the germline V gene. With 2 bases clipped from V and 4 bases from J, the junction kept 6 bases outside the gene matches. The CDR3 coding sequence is TGTGCCAGCTCACCAACGGGACAGGCGGGCACTGAAGCTTTCTTT. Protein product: CASSPTGQAGTEAFF. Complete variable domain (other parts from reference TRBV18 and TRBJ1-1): NAGVMQNPRHLVRRRGQEARLRCSPMKGHSHVYWYRQLPEEGLKFMVYLQKENIIDESGMPKERFSAEFPKEGPSILRIQQVVRGDSAAYFCASSPTGQAGTEAFFGQGTRLTVV.

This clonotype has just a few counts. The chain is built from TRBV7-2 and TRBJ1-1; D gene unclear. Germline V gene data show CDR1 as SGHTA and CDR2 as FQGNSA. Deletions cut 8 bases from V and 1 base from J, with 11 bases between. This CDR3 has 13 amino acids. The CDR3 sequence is CASGRSSNTEAFF. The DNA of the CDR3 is TGTGCCAGCGGCCGTTCATCGAACACTGAAGCTTTCTTT.

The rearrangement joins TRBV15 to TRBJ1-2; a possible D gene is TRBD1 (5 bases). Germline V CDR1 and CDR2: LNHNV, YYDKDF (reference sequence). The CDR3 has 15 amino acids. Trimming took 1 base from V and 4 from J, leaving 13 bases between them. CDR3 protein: CATSRVGGDGYGYTF. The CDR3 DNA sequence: TGTGCCACCAGCAGAGTCGGAGGGGATGGCTATGGCTACACCTTC.

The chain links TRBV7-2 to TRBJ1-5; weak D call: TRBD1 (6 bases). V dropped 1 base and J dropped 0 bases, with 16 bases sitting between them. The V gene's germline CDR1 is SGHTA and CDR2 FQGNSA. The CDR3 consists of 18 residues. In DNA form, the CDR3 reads TGTGCCAGCAGCTTAGTAGGGGGACATCTCGATAGCAATCAGCCCCAGCATTTT. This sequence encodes CASSLVGGHLDSNQPQHF.

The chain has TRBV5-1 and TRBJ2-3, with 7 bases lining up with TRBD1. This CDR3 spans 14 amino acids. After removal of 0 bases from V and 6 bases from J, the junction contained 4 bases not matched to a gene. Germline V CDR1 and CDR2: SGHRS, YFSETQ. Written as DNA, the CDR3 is TGCGCCAGCAGCTTGGTGGGCAGGGGGGATACGCAGTATTTT. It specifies CASSLVGRGDTQYF.

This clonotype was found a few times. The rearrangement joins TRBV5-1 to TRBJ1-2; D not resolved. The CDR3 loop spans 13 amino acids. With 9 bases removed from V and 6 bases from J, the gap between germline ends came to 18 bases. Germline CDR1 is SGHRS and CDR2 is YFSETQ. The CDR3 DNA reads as TGCGCCACGAACGCGATGGGGTCCGATGGCTACACCTTC. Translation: CATNAMGSDGYTF.

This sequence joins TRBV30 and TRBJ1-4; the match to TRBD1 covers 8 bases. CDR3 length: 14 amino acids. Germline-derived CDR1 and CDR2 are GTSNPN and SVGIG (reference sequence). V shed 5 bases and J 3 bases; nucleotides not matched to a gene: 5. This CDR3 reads CAWVDRGANEKLFF. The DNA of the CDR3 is TGTGCCTGGGTCGACAGGGGTGCTAATGAAAAACTGTTTTTT.

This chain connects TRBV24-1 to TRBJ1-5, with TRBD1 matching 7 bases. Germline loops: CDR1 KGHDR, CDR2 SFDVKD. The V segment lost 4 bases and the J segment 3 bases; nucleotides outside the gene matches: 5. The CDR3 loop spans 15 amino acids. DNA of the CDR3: TGTGCCACCAGTGACCCGGGACAGCCCAATCAGCCCCAGCATTTT. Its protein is CATSDPGQPNQPQHF.